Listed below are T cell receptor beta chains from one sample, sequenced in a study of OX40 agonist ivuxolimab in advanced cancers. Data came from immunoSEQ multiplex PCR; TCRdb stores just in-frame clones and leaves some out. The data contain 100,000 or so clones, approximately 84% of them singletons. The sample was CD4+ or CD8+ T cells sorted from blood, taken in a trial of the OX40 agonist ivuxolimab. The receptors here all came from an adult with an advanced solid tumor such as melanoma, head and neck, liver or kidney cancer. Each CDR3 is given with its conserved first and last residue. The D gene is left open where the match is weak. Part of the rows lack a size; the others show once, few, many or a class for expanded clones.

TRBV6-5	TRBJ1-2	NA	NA	TGTGCCAGCAGTTACTCAAAGGACAGTCCTAACTATGGCTACACCTTC	CASSYSKDSPNYGYTF
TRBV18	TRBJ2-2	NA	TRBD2	TGTGCCAGCTCACCACCGGGACTAGCGGGCCAGAACACCGGGGAGCTGTTTTTT	CASSPPGLAGQNTGELFF
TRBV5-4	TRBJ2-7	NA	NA	TGTGCCAGCAGCCCGCGGACGTCATACGAGCAGTACTTC	CASSPRTSYEQYF
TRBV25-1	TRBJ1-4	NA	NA	TGTGCCAGCAGTTCAACCGGGACAAAAAATGAAAAACTGTTTTTT	CASSSTGTKNEKLFF
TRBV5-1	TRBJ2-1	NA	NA	TGCGCCAGCAGCTTGTTGAGCTCGACCAATGAGCAGTTCTTC	CASSLLSSTNEQFF
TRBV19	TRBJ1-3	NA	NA	TGTGCCAGTAGTCTGAGGGGACCAGGAAACACCATATATTTT	CASSLRGPGNTIYF
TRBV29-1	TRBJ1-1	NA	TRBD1	TGCAGCGTTCATCACGACAGGGGGGGCACTGAAGCTTTCTTT	CSVHHDRGGTEAFF
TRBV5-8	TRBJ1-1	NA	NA	TGTGCCAGCAGCTTTTACCAGTGGAGCACTGAAGCTTTCTTT	CASSFYQWSTEAFF
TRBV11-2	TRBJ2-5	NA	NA	TGTGCCAGCAGCCGCCCGGGGCTGGGAGAGACCCAGTACTTC	CASSRPGLGETQYF
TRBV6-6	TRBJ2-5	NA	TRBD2	TGTGCCAGCAGTTACTCCGCGGGAGGGTACCAAGAGACCCAGTACTTC	CASSYSAGGYQETQYF
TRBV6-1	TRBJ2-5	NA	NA	TGTGCCAGCACTGGGGGTTTCCCGGCCCAGTACTTC	CASTGGFPAQYF
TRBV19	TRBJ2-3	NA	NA	TGTGCCAGTAGGTTGGACCTAAGCACAGATACGCAGTATTTT	CASRLDLSTDTQYF
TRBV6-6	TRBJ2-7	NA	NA	TGTGCCAGCAGTTACTCGCCTGGGACATACTCCTACGAGCAGTACTTC	CASSYSPGTYSYEQYF
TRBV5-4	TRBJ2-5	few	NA	TGTGCCAGCAGCTTGGGCGGGACCAGCCGTGAGACCCAGTACTTC	CASSLGGTSRETQYF
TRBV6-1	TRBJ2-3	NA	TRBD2	TGTGCCAGCAGTGGACTAGCGGGAACTGATACGCAGTATTTT	CASSGLAGTDTQYF
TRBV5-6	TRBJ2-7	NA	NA	TGTGCCAGCAGCTTGTTTAGGACAGGGACTAGAGAGCAGTACTTC	CASSLFRTGTREQYF
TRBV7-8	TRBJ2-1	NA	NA	TGTGCCAGCAGCTTTGAGGGGAGAGGGTACAATGAGCAGTTCTTC	CASSFEGRGYNEQFF
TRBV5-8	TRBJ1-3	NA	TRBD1	TGTGCCAGCAGCCCAACCCACAGGGGATTCCTCTCTGGAAACACCATATATTTT	CASSPTHRGFLSGNTIYF
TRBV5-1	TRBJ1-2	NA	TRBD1	TGCGCCAGCAGCTTCGGACAGGGGAGGGATGGCTACACCTTC	CASSFGQGRDGYTF
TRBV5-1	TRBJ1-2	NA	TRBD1	TGCGCCAGCAGCTCCCAGACAGGGGGGATCTATGGCTACACCTTC	CASSSQTGGIYGYTF
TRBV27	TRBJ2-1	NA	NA	TGTGCCAGCAATCCCGGAAGGCCGCCTGAGCAGTTCTTC	CASNPGRPPEQFF
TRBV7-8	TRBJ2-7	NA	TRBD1	TGTGCCAGCAGCGCCGGACAGGGGTTTAATGGAGGCTACGAGCAGTACTTC	CASSAGQGFNGGYEQYF
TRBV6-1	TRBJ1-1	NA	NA	TGTGCCAGCAGTGGGGGGGACTACTTTGAAGCTTTCTTT	CASSGGDYFEAFF
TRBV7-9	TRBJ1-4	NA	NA	TGTGCCAGCAGCCAAGGGGAATTAGGGGGAATCAATGAAAAACTGTTTTTT	CASSQGELGGINEKLFF
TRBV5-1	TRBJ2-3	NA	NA	TGCGCCAGCAGCTTGTTCGGAACCACAGATACGCAGTATTTT	CASSLFGTTDTQYF
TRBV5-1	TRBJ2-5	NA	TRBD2	TGCGCCAGCAGCCCGGGGGGTTCGCAGGAGCAAGAGACCCAGTACTTC	CASSPGGSQEQETQYF
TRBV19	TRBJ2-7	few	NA	TGTGCCAGTAGTAAAAGCCGATACTACGAGCAGTACTTC	CASSKSRYYEQYF
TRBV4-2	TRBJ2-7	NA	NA	TGTGCCAGCAGCCGAGCGGGCAGGGATGGCGAGCAGTACTTC	CASSRAGRDGEQYF
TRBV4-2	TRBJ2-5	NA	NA	TGTGCCAGCAGCCAAGATAGAGGGGTCCAAGAGACCCAGTACTTC	CASSQDRGVQETQYF
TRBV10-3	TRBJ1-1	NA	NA	TGTGCCATCACTAAAAGTCGGGACACTGAAGCTTTCTTT	CAITKSRDTEAFF
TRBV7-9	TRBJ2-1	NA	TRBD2	TGTGCCAGCAGCTTAAGTGTAGCGGGAGATGAGCAGTTCTTC	CASSLSVAGDEQFF
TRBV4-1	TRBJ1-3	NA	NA	TGCGCCAGCAGCCAAGCAGGGATCTCTGGAAACACCATATATTTT	CASSQAGISGNTIYF
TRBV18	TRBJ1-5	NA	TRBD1	TGTGCCAGCTCGACAGGGAGTTTACAGCCCCAGCATTTT	CASSTGSLQPQHF
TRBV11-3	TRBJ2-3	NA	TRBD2	TGTGCCAGCAGCTTAGGTCTAGCGGACACAGATACGCAGTATTTT	CASSLGLADTDTQYF
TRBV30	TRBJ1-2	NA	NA	TGTGCCTGGAGTGATGACAGGCCGTCTAACTATGGCTACACCTTC	CAWSDDRPSNYGYTF
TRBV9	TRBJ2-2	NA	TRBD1	TGTGCCAGCAGCGTACAGGGGGCTCGGGACACCGGGGAGCTGTTTTTT	CASSVQGARDTGELFF
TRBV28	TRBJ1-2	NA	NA	TGTGCCAGCAGTTTAACGGGGTACTACACCTTC	CASSLTGYYTF
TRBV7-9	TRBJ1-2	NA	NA	TGTGCCAGCAGCTTAGACGCTACTCGAGGCTACACCTTC	CASSLDATRGYTF
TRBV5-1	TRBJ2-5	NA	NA	TGCGCCAGCAGGGACGGAGAGACCCAGTACTTC	CASRDGETQYF
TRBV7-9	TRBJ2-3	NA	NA	TGTGCCAGCAGCTCAGAGAGTTGGACAGTTAACACAGATACGCAGTATTTT	CASSSESWTVNTDTQYF
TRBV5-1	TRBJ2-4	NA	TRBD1	TGCGCCAGCAGCCCAAGGGGGACAGGGGCCGGTGGTGGGGCCAAAAACATTCAGTACTTC	CASSPRGTGAGGGAKNIQYF
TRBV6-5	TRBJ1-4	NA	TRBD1	TGTGCCAGCAGGCGAGGACAGGGACGTGAAAAACTGTTTTTT	CASRRGQGREKLFF
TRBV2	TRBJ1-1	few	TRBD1	TGTGCCAGCAGCTTTGGACAGGGGGGAGCTTTCTTT	CASSFGQGGAFF
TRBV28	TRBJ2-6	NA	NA	TGTGCCAGCAGTTTCTCCTTTCGGGGACGGAACTCTGGGGCCAACGTCCTGACTTTC	CASSFSFRGRNSGANVLTF
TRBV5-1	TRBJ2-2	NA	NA	TGCGCCAGCAGCTTACGGGGCGCGGACGGGGAGCTGTTTTTT	CASSLRGADGELFF
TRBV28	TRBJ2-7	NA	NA	TGTGCCAGCAGTTTACGATCCGGCCGAATCCTCGAGCAGTACTTC	CASSLRSGRILEQYF
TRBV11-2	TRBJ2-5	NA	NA	TGTGCCAGCAGCTCCGCCGGACTCGGGGAAGCGGCCCAGTACTTC	CASSSAGLGEAAQYF
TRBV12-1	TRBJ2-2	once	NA	TGTGCCAGCAGCTTTCGAAGGGTAGGGAACACCGGGGAGCTGTTTTTT	CASSFRRVGNTGELFF
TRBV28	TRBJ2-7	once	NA	TGTGCCAGCAGTTTATCCCCATCCTACGAGCAGTACTTC	CASSLSPSYEQYF
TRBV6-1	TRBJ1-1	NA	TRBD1	TGTGCCAGCAGTGACCCTGGACAGGGTGACACTGAAGCTTTCTTT	CASSDPGQGDTEAFF
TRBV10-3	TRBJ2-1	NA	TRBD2	TGTGCCATCAGTGATTCGACTAGCGGTTACAATGAGCAGTTCTTC	CAISDSTSGYNEQFF
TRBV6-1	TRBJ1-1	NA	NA	TGTGCCAGCAGTTTCCGGGACACTGAAGCTTTCTTT	CASSFRDTEAFF
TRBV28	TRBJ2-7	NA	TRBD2	TGTGCCAGCAGCGGGTCTAGCGGGAGGATTCGCGACGAGCAGTACTTC	CASSGSSGRIRDEQYF
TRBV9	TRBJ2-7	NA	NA	TGTGCCAGCAGCATACAGCAGGGTGGTGAGCAGTACTTC	CASSIQQGGEQYF